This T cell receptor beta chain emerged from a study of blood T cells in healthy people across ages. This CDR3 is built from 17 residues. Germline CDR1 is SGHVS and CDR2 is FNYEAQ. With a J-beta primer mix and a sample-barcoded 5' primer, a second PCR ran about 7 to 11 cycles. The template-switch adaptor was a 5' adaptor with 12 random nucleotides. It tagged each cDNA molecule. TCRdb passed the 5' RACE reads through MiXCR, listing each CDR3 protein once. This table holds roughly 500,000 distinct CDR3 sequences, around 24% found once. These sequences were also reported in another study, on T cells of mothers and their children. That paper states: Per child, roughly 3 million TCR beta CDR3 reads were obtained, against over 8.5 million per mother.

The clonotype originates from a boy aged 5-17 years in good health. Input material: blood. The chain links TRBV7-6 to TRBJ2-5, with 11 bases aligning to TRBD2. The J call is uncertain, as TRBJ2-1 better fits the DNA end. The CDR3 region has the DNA TGTGCCAGCAGCCTATATAGCGGGGGGGCCACCTACAATGAGCAGTTCTTC. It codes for CASSLYSGGATYNEQFF.